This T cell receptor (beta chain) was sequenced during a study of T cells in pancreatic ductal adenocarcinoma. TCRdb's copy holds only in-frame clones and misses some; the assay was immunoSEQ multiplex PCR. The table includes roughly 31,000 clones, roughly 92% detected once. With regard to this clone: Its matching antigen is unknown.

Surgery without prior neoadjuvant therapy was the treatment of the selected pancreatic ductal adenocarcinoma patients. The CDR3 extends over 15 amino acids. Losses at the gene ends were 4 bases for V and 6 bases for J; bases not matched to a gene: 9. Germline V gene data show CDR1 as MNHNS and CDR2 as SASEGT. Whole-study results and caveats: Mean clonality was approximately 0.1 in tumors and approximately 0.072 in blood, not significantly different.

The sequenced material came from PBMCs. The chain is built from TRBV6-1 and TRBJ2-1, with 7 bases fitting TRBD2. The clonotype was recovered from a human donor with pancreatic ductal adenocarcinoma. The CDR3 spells CASSALAAAINEQFF. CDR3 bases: TGTGCCAGCAGTGCGCTAGCGGCGGCCATCAATGAGCAGTTCTTC.